The present entry profiles one TCR beta chain with its context. In the authors' methods: Estimation of nucleated cell counts was performed using reference gene primer amplification. Using immunoSEQ multiplex PCR, the repertoire was profiled, and TCRdb retains in-frame clones only, with some absent. The DNA gave D and trimming, while V, J and clone size come from that table. The table lists about 190,000 clones, approximately 86% of them singletons. These data are taken from a study of blood T cell repertoires in COVID-19. Across the study: Samples of COVID-19 (acute and convalescent) were obtained from the United States, Italy and Spain. Sources were T cells, B-cell-depleted T cells, or PBMCs; the material itself was cDNA or gDNA.

The germline gives CDR1 LNHNV, CDR2 YYDKDF (reference sequence). The CDR3 contains 16 residues. J was trimmed by 5 bases and V by 0 bases; bases with no gene match: 6. The gene calls are TRBV15 and TRBJ1-1; 10 positions agree with TRBD1. The sequenced sample consisted of peripheral blood. The origin of this receptor is a woman aged 30 to 39 with active or convalescent COVID-19. CDR3 residues: CATSRDRGQGKTEAFF. The DNA of the CDR3 is TGTGCCACCAGCAGAGATAGGGGACAGGGGAAGACTGAAGCTTTCTTT. Combining the CDR3 with reference TRBV15 and TRBJ1-1 gives the whole variable domain DAMVIQNPRYQVTQFGKPVTLSCSQTLNHNVMYWYQQKSSQAPKLLFHYYDKDFNNEADTPDNFQSRRPNTSFCFLDIRSPGLGDTAMYLCATSRDRGQGKTEAFFGQGTRLTVV.